These 17 T cell receptor beta chains were all obtained from the same sample, sequenced in a study of spatial heterogeneity in lung cancer. Notes on the study in general: For expanded intratumoral alpha and beta TCRs, counts tracked tumor mutation counts.

TCRdb used MiXCR to reprocess the 5' RACE reads, holding one entry per CDR3 protein. The table lists some 7,000 distinct CDR3 sequences, 13% to 15% of them singletons. No antigen is known for these receptors. Indicated time point: sample taken at primary tumor resection. The starting material was lung tumor tissue, obtained at surgery. Receptors originate from a female donor with early-stage non-small cell lung cancer.

The chain couples TRBV5-1 to TRBJ2-3, with 8 bases lining up with TRBD2. J lost 2 bases, V lost 0 bases, and 2 bases had no gene match. CDR1 SGHRS and CDR2 YFSETQ come from the germline V gene. The CDR3 length is 15 residues. CDR3 sequence: CASSLGLAFTDTQYF. CDR3 DNA sequence: TGCGCCAGCAGCTTGGGACTAGCGTTCACAGATACGCAGTATTTT.

By share of the sample, this clonotype is medium-sized. The chain uses TRBV7-2 and TRBJ2-6, with D hard to call. V was clipped by 5 bases and J by 1 base, with 21 bases between them. Germline CDR1 reads SGHTA; CDR2 reads FQGNSA. The CDR3 runs to 19 residues. The CDR3 region is CASSLSPEPIGSGANVLTF. DNA for the CDR3: TGTGCCAGCAGCCTCTCTCCGGAGCCTATAGGTTCTGGGGCCAACGTCCTGACTTTC.

By share, this clonotype ranks as medium-sized. J is TRBJ1-2 and V is TRBV25-1, with 11 bases lining up with TRBD1. The junction had 0 bases not matched to a gene; V was cut back by 6 bases and J by 6 bases. Germline CDR1 and CDR2: MGHDK and SYGVNS. The CDR3 length is 12 residues. The CDR3 DNA reads TGTGCCAGCAGGGACAGGGGGCATGGCTACACCTTC. It is translated as CASRDRGHGYTF.

This clonotype is medium-sized (0.01 to 0.1%) within its sample. The V and J genes are TRBV3-1 and TRBJ1-6; D remains ambiguous. Trimming removed 4 bases from V and 9 bases from J, with 16 bases in between. This CDR3 is 15 amino acids long. Germline V gene data show CDR1 as LGHDT and CDR2 as YNNKEL (reference sequence). The CDR3 bases are TGTGCCAGCAGCCCCTCGTCAGAAGGAGCTTCACCCCTCCACTTT. It translates to CASSPSSEGASPLHF.

By share, this clonotype counts as medium-sized. This chain joins TRBV9 and TRBJ2-2; D gene ambiguous. Germline CDR1 SGDLS, CDR2 YYNGEE. Trimming left V 0 bases short and J 1 base short, with 4 bases between. This CDR3 is 14 amino acids long. CDR3 sequence (DNA): TGTGCCAGCAGCGTAGAGTTGAACACCGGGGAGCTGTTTTTT. Protein sequence: CASSVELNTGELFF.

This clonotype was found many times. V and J are TRBV7-9 and TRBJ2-2; 8 bases are a match to TRBD1. The CDR3 spans 16 residues. V was clipped by 5 bases and J by 8 bases; unmatched bases: 13. Germline assignment: CDR1 SEHNR and CDR2 FQNEAQ (reference sequence). CDR3 coding DNA: TGTGCCAGCAGCCGGGGGACAGGAGGATCCACGGGGGAGCTGTTTTTT. Its translation: CASSRGTGGSTGELFF.

By share, this clonotype ranks as medium-sized. The chain has TRBV9 and TRBJ1-2, with D possibly being TRBD1 (5 bases). Trimming removed 3 bases at V and 4 bases at J, with 10 bases between. CDR3 size: 13 residues. Germline values: CDR1 SGDLS, CDR2 YYNGEE. As DNA, the CDR3 is TGTGCCAGCAGCGCGCAGGGACCCTATGGCTACACCTTC. Translating it yields CASSAQGPYGYTF.

This clonotype is labeled as medium-sized. The gene calls are TRBV10-3 and TRBJ1-5; tentative D call: TRBD1 (6 bases). V lost 5 bases and J 1 base, leaving 12 bases between the germline ends. The CDR3 extends over 15 amino acids. Germline CDR1 is ENHRY and CDR2 is SYGVKD. As DNA, the CDR3 is TGTGCCATCAGTCAAAGGGGGGGGAGCAATCAGCCCCAGCATTTT. Its protein product is CAISQRGGSNQPQHF.

This clonotype was picked up many times. One junction end does not reproduce the germline sequence, and a read error may be involved. The chain recombines TRBV28 with TRBJ2-2; D not resolved. This CDR3 has 16 residues. Germline CDR1 is MDHEN and CDR2 is SYDVKM. This CDR3 is CASSLYGVKNAGELFF. The CDR3 coding sequence is TGTGCCAGCAGTTTATATGGGGTGAAGAACGCCGGGGAGCTGTTTTTT.

Relative to its sample, this clonotype is medium-sized. V usage is TRBV28 and J usage is TRBJ2-3; D is uncertain. V was cut by 8 bases and J by 3 bases, with 3 bases left in between. This CDR3 is 10 amino acids long. Per germline, CDR1 MDHEN and CDR2 SYDVKM. The CDR3, as DNA: TGTGCCAGCCTGACAGATACGCAGTATTTT. Its translation: CASLTDTQYF.

This chain links TRBV5-1 with TRBJ2-5; D is undetermined. The germline CDR1 and CDR2 sequences are SGHRS and YFSETQ. The ends were cut back, 1 base at V and 3 bases at J, with 10 bases in the middle. The CDR3 consists of 14 residues. The CDR3 region has the DNA TGCGCCAGCAGCTTGAGCAGGACCAAAGAGACCCAGTACTTC. Its translation is CASSLSRTKETQYF.

The table lists this clonotype with many counts. J is TRBJ2-5 and V is TRBV7-3; TRBD2 aligns across 8 bases. This CDR3 is 15 amino acids long. J lost 3 bases, V lost 5 bases, and 8 bases had no gene match. Per germline, CDR1 SGHTA and CDR2 FQGTGA. CDR3 amino acids: CASSPNLAGKETQYF. CDR3 nucleotide sequence: TGTGCCAGCAGCCCCAACCTAGCGGGCAAAGAGACCCAGTACTTC.

This clonotype is deemed medium-sized. The chain links TRBV4-2 to TRBJ2-3; D not resolved. Trimming took off 1 base at V and 0 bases at J, with 5 bases between the two ends. The V gene's germline CDR1 is LGHNA and CDR2 YNFKEQ. The CDR3 is made up of 14 amino acids. The CDR3 DNA sequence: TGTGCCAGCAGCCAAGGACTTAGCACAGATACGCAGTATTTT. Encoded protein: CASSQGLSTDTQYF.

This clonotype was observed at least ten times. The chain links TRBV7-9 to TRBJ2-6, with D possibly being TRBD1 (6 bases). Deletions cut 3 bases from V and 0 bases from J, with 15 bases between. The CDR3 extends over 18 amino acids. Germline loops: CDR1 SEHNR, CDR2 FQNEAQ (reference sequence). CDR3: CASSFGTPGFSGANVLTF. The CDR3 region has the DNA TGTGCCAGCAGCTTTGGGACACCAGGATTCTCTGGGGCCAACGTCCTGACTTTC.

This clonotype was seen ten or more times. This CDR3 fails to terminate in the conserved phenylalanine or tryptophan, so it likely reflects a read error. The DNA is left out, because the CDR3 cannot be placed on it with certainty; the CDR3 is given as TCRdb lists it. The V call is TRBV20-1, the J call TRBJ1-2; no check of the table's D call, TRBD1, against the DNA was made. The CDR3 is 11 residues long, counting both termini. Germline lookup yields CDR1 DFQATT and CDR2 SNEGSKA (reference sequence). This CDR3 reads CSATGGKGNHL.

At least ten counts were recorded for this clonotype. The chain couples TRBV7-8 to TRBJ1-6; 9 bases line up with TRBD1. The CDR3 runs to 15 residues. Germline V gene sequence: CDR1 SGHVS, CDR2 FQNEAQ. The trim removed 4 bases at V and 4 bases at J, leaving 2 bases unmatched. The CDR3 sequence is CASSSGTGYNSPLHF. CDR3 coding DNA: TGTGCCAGCAGCTCCGGGACAGGGTATAATTCACCCCTCCACTTT.

The table lists this clonotype with many counts. V gene TRBV18 combines with J gene TRBJ2-5; 9 bases fit TRBD1. V gave up 4 bases and J gave up 3 bases; unmatched junction bases: 3. Germline V CDR1 and CDR2: KGHSH, LQKENI. The CDR3 consists of 14 residues. This CDR3 reads CASSLRTGEETQYF. Written as DNA, the CDR3 is TGTGCCAGCTCACTCAGGACAGGGGAAGAGACCCAGTACTTC.